These 28 T cell receptor beta chains share one sample of origin, sequenced in a study of PD-1 blockade in classical Hodgkin lymphoma. Sequenced by immunoSEQ multiplex PCR; TCRdb stores in-frame clones only, minus some. This table holds roughly 92,000 clones, around 90% found once. Every one of the patients relapsed after autologous stem cell transplantation (brentuximab vedotin exposure was variable). The sequencing here drew on peripheral blood mononuclear cells (PBMCs), taken at baseline. These receptors all come from a human donor with classical Hodgkin lymphoma.

V is TRBV19 and J is TRBJ1-2; D call uncertain. Germline lookup yields CDR1 LNHDA and CDR2 SQIVND (reference sequence). This CDR3 region has 15 residues. Between the trimmed V and J ends, which lost 5 bases and 0 bases, there was a span of 13 bases. The CDR3 reads CASSPRTAANYGYTF. CDR3 nucleotides: TGTGCCAGTAGTCCCCGGACGGCAGCTAACTATGGCTACACCTTC.

The chain has TRBV14 and TRBJ2-3, with a possible D match to TRBD2 (6 bases). The CDR3 extends over 15 amino acids. Per germline, CDR1 SGHDN and CDR2 FVKESK. V lost 0 bases and J lost 4, with 11 bases in between. CDR3 loop: CASSQDLLAPDTQYF. For the CDR3, the DNA is TGTGCCAGCAGCCAAGATCTACTAGCCCCAGATACGCAGTATTTT.

The J gene is TRBJ1-4, the V gene TRBV6-1, with no clear D. CDR3 length: 13 residues. Germline-derived CDR1 and CDR2 are MNHNS and SASEGT. V shed 5 bases and J shed 0 bases, with 4 bases lying between them. The CDR3 protein is CASSRATNEKLFF. The CDR3 DNA is TGTGCCAGCAGTAGGGCAACTAATGAAAAACTGTTTTTT.

The chain employs TRBV19 and TRBJ1-2; TRBD1 is a possible D gene (5 bases). Germline V gene sequence: CDR1 LNHDA, CDR2 SQIVND (reference sequence). V lost 5 bases and J lost 4, with 11 bases in between. This CDR3 comprises 13 residues. CDR3 sequence: CASSGTGGYGYTF. CDR3 nucleotides: TGTGCCAGTAGTGGAACTGGGGGCTATGGCTACACCTTC.

This chain links TRBV5-1 with TRBJ2-2, with 8 positions matching TRBD2. Germline V lookup: CDR1 SGHRS, CDR2 YFSETQ. The V and J ends lost 0 bases and 3 bases, in that order; junction bases with no gene match: 4. The CDR3 sequence is 16 residues long. The CDR3 loop reads CASSLAPGGDTGELFF. CDR3 coding DNA: TGCGCCAGCAGCTTGGCCCCCGGGGGGGACACCGGGGAGCTGTTTTTT.

J is TRBJ2-3 and V is TRBV21-1; the table's D gene call, TRBD2, was not cross checked with the DNA. TRBV21-1 has pseudogene status. This CDR3 is built from 16 residues. Here the CDR3 reads CASSKERSVITDTQYF. The CDR3 DNA follows: TGTGCCAGCAGCAAAGAAAGGAGCGTAATCACAGATACGCAGTATTTT.

The chain carries TRBV25-1 and TRBJ1-4, with a weak D call TRBD1 (6 bases). Trimming left V 8 bases short and J 8 bases short, with 21 bases between. The CDR3 spans 15 residues. In germline, CDR1 is MGHDK, CDR2 SYGVNS. The CDR3 sequence: CASGNLDRSREKLFF. DNA for the CDR3: TGTGCCAGCGGAAATTTAGACAGGTCCCGCGAAAAACTGTTTTTT.

The chain uses TRBV28 and TRBJ1-5; the D gene is possibly TRBD1 (5 bases). The germline gives CDR1 MDHEN, CDR2 SYDVKM. This CDR3 has 15 residues. Trimming removed 2 bases at V and 1 base at J, with 9 bases between. The CDR3 loop is CASSLQGVSNQPQHF. The CDR3 region has the DNA TGTGCCAGCAGTTTACAAGGGGTAAGCAATCAGCCCCAGCATTTT.

The chain joins TRBV19 to TRBJ2-2, with 9 bases identical to TRBD1. CDR1 and CDR2 from the germline V gene are LNHDA and SQIVND (reference sequence). The CDR3 extends over 20 amino acids. Unmatched junction bases numbered 16, after V lost 4 bases and J lost 1 base. The CDR3 protein is CASSTLDRGNRMGNTGELFF. The DNA for the CDR3 is TGTGCCAGTAGTACCCTCGACAGGGGGAATAGGATGGGGAACACCGGGGAGCTGTTTTTT.

The CDR3: CASSLAWDTQYF. DNA for the CDR3: TGTGCCAGCAGCTTAGCCTGGGATACGCAGTATTTT. V gene TRBV7-9 combines with J gene TRBJ2-3; D unresolved. Per germline, CDR1 SEHNR and CDR2 FQNEAQ (reference sequence). Trimming pared 0 bases from V and 6 bases from J, leaving 4 bases between. The CDR3 covers 12 residues.

The rearrangement joins TRBV14 to TRBJ2-1; TRBD1 aligns across 7 bases. Germline loops: CDR1 SGHDN, CDR2 FVKESK. The CDR3 loop spans 19 amino acids. Trimming at V came to 4 bases and at J to 13 bases, leaving 28 bases not matched to a gene. CDR3 residues: CASSPQRYGAMTGSPSQFF. DNA for the CDR3: TGTGCCAGCAGCCCGCAGCGCTATGGCGCTATGACAGGGAGCCCCTCCCAGTTCTTC.

This sequence joins TRBV28 and TRBJ1-2; D is unresolved. Trimming stripped 5 bases from V and 8 bases from J, with 12 bases between. This CDR3 comprises 12 residues. Germline V CDR1 and CDR2: MDHEN, SYDVKM. The CDR3 is CASSRGLGGYTF. The CDR3 nucleotides are TGTGCCAGCAGTCGGGGTCTTGGGGGCTACACCTTC.

This clone came up once. The chain uses TRBV12-5 and TRBJ2-3, with D unclear. The CDR3 totals 11 residues. Trimming took off 5 bases at V and 11 bases at J, with 11 bases between the two ends. CDR1 is LGHNT, CDR2 FRNRAP, per germline. CDR3 in DNA: TGTGCTAGTGGTGAGAGAGAAGGGCAGTATTTT. Protein sequence: CASGEREGQYF.

V is TRBV25-1 and J is TRBJ2-5; 7 positions match TRBD1. The CDR3 runs to 15 residues. The ends lost 4 bases at V and 4 bases at J; junction bases unmatched: 9. Germline CDR1 is MGHDK and CDR2 is SYGVNS. The CDR3 nucleotides read TGTGCCAGCAGTGCGCCGGGACAGCCGTTAGAGACCCAGTACTTC. It yields the protein CASSAPGQPLETQYF.

This clone was recorded once. This sequence joins TRBV5-6 and TRBJ2-5, with D unclear. V gave up 2 bases and J gave up 7 bases, with 9 bases separating them. Per the germline V gene, CDR1 is SGHDT and CDR2 is YYEEEE. The CDR3 length is 12 residues. The CDR3 loop reads CASSFGFGTQYF. CDR3 bases: TGTGCCAGCAGCTTCGGTTTTGGGACCCAGTACTTC.

This chain uses TRBV10-3 with TRBJ1-2; D call uncertain. CDR1 and CDR2 (germline): ENHRY, SYGVKD. The V and J ends lost 5 bases and 8 bases respectively, with 12 bases between them. This CDR3 is built from 12 residues. CDR3: CAISQVLEGYTF. For the CDR3, the DNA is TGTGCCATCAGTCAGGTTTTAGAGGGCTACACCTTC.

This chain uses TRBV5-3 with TRBJ2-7; 12 bases agree with TRBD2. TRBV5-3 is an open reading frame whose function is uncertain. Germline trimming cut 4 bases from V and 8 bases from J; bases unmatched to any gene: 22. The CDR3 loop spans 19 amino acids. The CDR3 loop is CARSAGLAGHLKTAFKQYF. In DNA, the CDR3 is TGTGCCAGAAGCGCGGGACTAGCGGGTCACCTTAAAACGGCCTTCAAGCAGTACTTC.

This clone was detected a few times. The CDR3 nucleotides read TGTGCCAGCCACTCAGGCGGCCCCCAGCATTTT. Its translation is CASHSGGPQHF. The V call is TRBV27, the J call TRBJ1-5; D uncertain. The germline V gene has CDR1 MNHEY and CDR2 SMNVEV (reference sequence). V shed 8 bases and J shed 10 bases, with 12 bases lying between them. The CDR3 has 11 residues.

The V call is TRBV10-3, the J call TRBJ1-1, with 8 nucleotides matching TRBD1. The V gene's germline CDR1 is ENHRY and CDR2 SYGVKD. Germline trimming cut 5 bases from V and 1 base from J; bases unmatched to any gene: 3. The CDR3 totals 14 residues. CDR3 DNA: TGTGCCATCAGTTTCGGGACAGGGAACACTGAAGCTTTCTTT. Protein product: CAISFGTGNTEAFF.

J is TRBJ1-2 and V is TRBV7-9; no clear D. V gave up 1 base and J gave up 2 bases, with 14 bases separating them. The length of the CDR3 is 16 residues. From germline, CDR1 is SEHNR and CDR2 FQNEAQ (reference sequence). The CDR3 bases are TGTGCCAGCAGCTTAGGGTCGGGATTTGGGAACTATGGCTACACCTTC. Residues: CASSLGSGFGNYGYTF.

This chain joins TRBV7-9 and TRBJ2-7; no firm D call. The CDR3 contains 15 residues. V lost 2 bases and J 0 bases, leaving 11 bases between the germline ends. Germline CDR1 SEHNR, CDR2 FQNEAQ (reference sequence). As DNA, the CDR3 is TGTGCCAGCAGCTTATCGGGTCTCCTCTCCTACGAGCAGTACTTC. This codes for CASSLSGLLSYEQYF.

V and J are TRBV7-2 and TRBJ1-2; unclear D gene. Germline lookup yields CDR1 SGHTA and CDR2 FQGNSA. The CDR3 totals 12 residues. The V end was cut by 6 bases, the J end by 5 bases, with 10 bases between. The CDR3 loop is CASRGNTYGYTF. CDR3 DNA sequence: TGTGCCAGCAGGGGAAACACGTATGGCTACACCTTC.

This clone was seen just once. The chain links TRBV11-2 to TRBJ2-3, with a possible D match to TRBD1 (5 bases). The germline V gene encodes CDR1 SGHAT and CDR2 FQNNGV. The CDR3 is made up of 16 amino acids. Trimming shortened V by 2 bases and J by 2 bases, and 14 bases separated the two germline ends. The CDR3 DNA reads TGTGCCAGCAGCTTACTCCAGGGATGGGCCACAGATACGCAGTATTTT. Its protein product is CASSLLQGWATDTQYF.

V and J are TRBV15 and TRBJ1-1, with D maybe TRBD1 (5 bases). Per germline, CDR1 LNHNV and CDR2 YYDKDF (reference sequence). The CDR3 length is 15 residues. The V gene lost 1 base and the J gene lost 6 bases, with 15 bases spanning the gap. For the CDR3, the DNA is TGTGCCACCAGCAGAGGCCGGCAGGGAACCCCTGAAGCTTTCTTT. Translating gives CATSRGRQGTPEAFF.

The V gene is TRBV9, the J gene TRBJ1-3, with D possibly matching TRBD1 (5 bases). Between the trimmed V and J ends, which lost 0 bases and 1 base, there was a span of 11 bases. The CDR3 is 16 residues long. Germline-derived CDR1 and CDR2 are SGDLS and YYNGEE. The CDR3 region has the DNA TGTGCCAGCAGCGTAGCTCGTGGGGGGTCTGGAAACACCATATATTTT. It encodes CASSVARGGSGNTIYF.

This chain joins TRBV7-8 and TRBJ2-3; no firm D call. Germline-derived CDR1 and CDR2 are SGHVS and FQNEAQ. V shed 5 bases and J shed 0 bases, with 9 bases lying between them. The CDR3 sequence is 14 residues long. The CDR3, as DNA: TGTGCCAGCAGCCTCAGACTCAGCACAGATACGCAGTATTTT. Its translation: CASSLRLSTDTQYF.

The chain carries TRBV7-9 and TRBJ1-3; D is undetermined. The CDR3 runs 14 residues. Germline V gene lookup returns CDR1 SEHNR and CDR2 FQNEAQ (reference sequence). V lost 2 bases to trimming and J lost 0 bases, with 5 bases between them. This CDR3 reads CASSLYGSGNTIYF. CDR3 in DNA: TGTGCCAGCAGCTTATATGGCTCTGGAAACACCATATATTTT. The variable domain in full, with the rest retrieved from reference TRBV7-9 and TRBJ1-3, is DTGVSQNPRHKITKRGQNVTFRCDPISEHNRLYWYRQTLGQGPEFLTYFQNEAQLEKSRLLSDRFSAERPKGSFSTLEIQRTEQGDSAMYLCASSLYGSGNTIYFGEGSWLTVV.

The chain carries TRBV25-1 and TRBJ2-3; 8 bases line up with TRBD2. Trimming at V came to 5 bases and at J to 1 base, leaving 2 bases not matched to a gene. Germline loops: CDR1 MGHDK, CDR2 SYGVNS. The CDR3 has 14 residues. CDR3 DNA sequence: TGTGCCAGCAGTCCAGCGGGAGGCACAGATACGCAGTATTTT. Translated, it gives CASSPAGGTDTQYF.